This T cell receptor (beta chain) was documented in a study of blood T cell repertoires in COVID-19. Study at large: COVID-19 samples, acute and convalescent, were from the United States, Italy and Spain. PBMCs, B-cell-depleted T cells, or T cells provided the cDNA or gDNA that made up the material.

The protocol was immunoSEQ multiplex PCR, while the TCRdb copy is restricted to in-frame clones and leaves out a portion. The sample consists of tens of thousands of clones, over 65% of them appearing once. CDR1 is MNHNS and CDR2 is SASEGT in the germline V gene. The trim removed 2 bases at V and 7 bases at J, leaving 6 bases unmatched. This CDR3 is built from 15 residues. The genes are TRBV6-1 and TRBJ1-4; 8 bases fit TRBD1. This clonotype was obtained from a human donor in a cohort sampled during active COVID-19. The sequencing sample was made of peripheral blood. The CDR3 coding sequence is TGTGCCAGCAGTGAACAGGGGGCTAGTGCTGAAAAACTGTTTTTT. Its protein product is CASSEQGASAEKLFF.